The next 9 T cell receptor beta chains were all read from a single sample in a study of T cell responses to AZD1222 COVID-19 vaccine. Only in-frame clones appear in the TCRdb table, and some are missing; sequencing was by immunoSEQ multiplex PCR. The data contain approximately 100,000 clones, 85% to 90% of them singletons. The sequenced sample was peripheral blood, obtained on day 0 of AZD1222 vaccination. Receptors were obtained from an adult in good health.

The chain employs TRBV5-1 and TRBJ2-5, with D hard to call. The V end was cut by 3 bases, the J end by 5 bases, with 14 bases between. Germline V gives CDR1 SGHRS, CDR2 YFSETQ. CDR3 size: 14 residues. The CDR3 is CASSSPGSGETQYF. In DNA, the CDR3 is TGCGCCAGCAGCTCGCCTGGCAGTGGGGAGACCCAGTACTTC.

The rearrangement joins TRBV5-4 to TRBJ2-1; TRBD1 matches 8 bases. The ends lost 0 bases at V and 3 bases at J; junction bases unmatched: 11. The CDR3 is made up of 18 amino acids. Looked up from germline, CDR1 is SGHNT and CDR2 is YYREEE (reference sequence). The DNA for the CDR3 is TGTGCCAGCAGCTTGGCCGTCAGGGGGCTGCGAAACTACAATGAGCAGTTCTTC. This encodes CASSLAVRGLRNYNEQFF.

The rearrangement joins TRBV9 to TRBJ1-1; D perhaps matches TRBD1 (5 bases). The germline V and J ends were trimmed by 0 bases and 5 bases, with 14 bases remaining between them. In germline, CDR1 is SGDLS, CDR2 YYNGEE. The CDR3 extends over 15 amino acids. CDR3 DNA: TGTGCCAGCAGCGTAGCCGGACTGGGGGGAACTGAAGCTTTCTTT. This gives the protein CASSVAGLGGTEAFF.

V and J are TRBV3-1 (or the pseudogene TRBV3-2) and TRBJ1-2; D may be TRBD1 (5 bases). CDR1 is LGHDT and CDR2 is YNNKEL in the germline V gene (reference sequence). CDR3 length equals 14 residues. Trimming left V 4 bases short and J 4 bases short, with 13 bases between. In DNA, the CDR3 is TGTGCCAGCAGCCTTAAGGGGATCGGCTATGGCTACACCTTC. This codes for CASSLKGIGYGYTF.

The J gene is TRBJ1-2, the V gene TRBV28; D call uncertain. The CDR3 has 13 amino acids. CDR1 and CDR2 (germline): MDHEN, SYDVKM. Trimming removed 2 bases at V and 5 bases at J, with 9 bases between. The CDR3 DNA follows: TGTGCCAGCAGTTTAAACGGGTTATATGGCTACACCTTC. This sequence encodes CASSLNGLYGYTF.

In its sample, this clone was seen once. The chain employs TRBV5-5 and TRBJ1-3; TRBD1 might be the D (5 bases). Trimming removed 1 base from V and 8 bases from J, with 13 bases in between. The germline V gene encodes CDR1 SGHKS and CDR2 YYEKEE (reference sequence). The CDR3 extends over 14 amino acids. The DNA of the CDR3 is TGTGCCAGCAGCTTGACGACAGTACCAGACACCATATATTTT. It yields the protein CASSLTTVPDTIYF.

This chain links TRBV3-1 (or the pseudogene TRBV3-2) with TRBJ2-5; TRBD2 aligns across 10 bases. CDR3 size: 16 residues. CDR1 LGHDT and CDR2 YNNKEL come from the germline V gene (reference sequence). Trimming removed 0 bases from V and 5 bases from J; junction bases left unmatched: 6. CDR3 sequence reads: CASSQEGSGGPETQYF. The CDR3 nucleotides read TGTGCCAGCAGCCAAGAGGGTAGCGGGGGGCCCGAGACCCAGTACTTC.

Worth noting for this clone: The junction departs from the called germline gene at one end, perhaps through a read error. The genes are TRBV4-1 and TRBJ2-7, with a weak D call TRBD1 (6 bases). Germline-derived CDR1 and CDR2 are MGHRA and YSYEKL. CDR3 length: 15 residues. The CDR3 reads CASRQVAGTQGEQYF. The CDR3 nucleotides are TGCGCCAGCAGACAAGTAGCCGGGACACAAGGGGAGCAGTACTTC.

The V and J genes are TRBV11-2 and TRBJ1-2; 9 bases agree with TRBD1. The CDR3 loop spans 18 amino acids. The junction had 14 bases not matched to a gene; V was cut back by 6 bases and J by 0 bases. From germline, CDR1 is SGHAT and CDR2 FQNNGV. The CDR3 loop is CASRDSGTGMKANYGYTF. CDR3 sequence (DNA): TGTGCCAGCAGGGATTCCGGGACAGGGATGAAAGCTAACTATGGCTACACCTTC.